The source of this T cell receptor (beta chain) is a study of cytomegalovirus exposure and HLA in healthy donors. The CDR3 runs to 13 residues. From germline, CDR1 is LNHDA and CDR2 SQIVND (reference sequence). V lost 8 bases and J 0 bases, leaving 11 bases between the germline ends. General study findings and limits: The records held CMV serostatus as the only immune exposure information. Later on, an analysis found that several of the most significant clusters appeared to be linked to common viral pathogens, which included parvovirus B19.

It was with 60 Vbeta and 13 Jbeta primers that the PCR ran. Clones were read by immunoSEQ multiplex PCR, and TCRdb kept only the in-frame ones, dropping some. This sample carries around 190,000 clones, around 80% of them seen once, and the ten largest clones take more than 0.95%. A note on this clone: Antigen: not known.

V and J are TRBV19 and TRBJ2-7; perhaps TRBD2 as D (5 bases). The clonotype comes from a girl aged 2-10 years in good health and CMV-seropositive. The sequencing sample was made of PBMCs. Here the CDR3 DNA reads TGTGCCAGTTCGAAGGGAGCCTCCTACGAGCAGTACTTC. Translation: CASSKGASYEQYF.